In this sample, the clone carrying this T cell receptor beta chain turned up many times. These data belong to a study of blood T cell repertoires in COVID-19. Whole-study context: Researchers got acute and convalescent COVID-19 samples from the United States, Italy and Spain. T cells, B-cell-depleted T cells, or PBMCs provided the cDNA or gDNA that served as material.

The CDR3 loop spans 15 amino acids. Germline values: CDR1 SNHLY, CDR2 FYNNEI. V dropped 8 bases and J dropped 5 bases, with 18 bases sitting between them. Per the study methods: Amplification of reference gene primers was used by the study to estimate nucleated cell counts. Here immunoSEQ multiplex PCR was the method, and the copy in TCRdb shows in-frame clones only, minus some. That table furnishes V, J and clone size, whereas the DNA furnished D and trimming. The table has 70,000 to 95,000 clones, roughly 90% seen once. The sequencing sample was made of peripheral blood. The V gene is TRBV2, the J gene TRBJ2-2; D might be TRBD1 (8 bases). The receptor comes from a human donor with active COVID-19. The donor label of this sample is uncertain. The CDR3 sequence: CASQRQGRGTGELFF. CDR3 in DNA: TGTGCCAGCCAAAGACAGGGGAGGGGGACCGGGGAGCTGTTTTTT.